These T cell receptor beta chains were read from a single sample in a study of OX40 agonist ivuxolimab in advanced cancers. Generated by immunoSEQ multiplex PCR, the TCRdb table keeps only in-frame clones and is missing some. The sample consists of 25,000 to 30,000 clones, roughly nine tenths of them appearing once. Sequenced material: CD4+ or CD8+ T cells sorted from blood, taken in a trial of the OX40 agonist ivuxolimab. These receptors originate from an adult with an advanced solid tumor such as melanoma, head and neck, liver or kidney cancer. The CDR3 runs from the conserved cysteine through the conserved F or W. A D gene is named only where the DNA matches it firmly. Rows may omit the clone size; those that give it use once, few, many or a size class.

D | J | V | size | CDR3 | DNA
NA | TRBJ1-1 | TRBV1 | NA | CTSSQDGSQPNTEAFF | TGCACCAGCAGCCAAGATGGGTCCCAGCCGAACACTGAAGCTTTCTTT
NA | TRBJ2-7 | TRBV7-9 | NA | CASRSGVSYEQYF | TGTGCCAGCAGGTCCGGGGTTTCCTACGAGCAGTACTTC
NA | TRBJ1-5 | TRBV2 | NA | CASSVWGFGQPQHF | TGTGCCAGCAGTGTCTGGGGTTTTGGTCAGCCCCAGCATTTT
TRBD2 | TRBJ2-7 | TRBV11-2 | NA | CASSLGTSGWNEQYF | TGTGCCAGCAGCCTCGGGACTAGCGGGTGGAACGAGCAGTACTTC
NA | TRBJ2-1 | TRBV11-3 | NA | CASSADTNYNEQFF | TGTGCCAGCAGCGCTGACACAAACTACAATGAGCAGTTCTTC
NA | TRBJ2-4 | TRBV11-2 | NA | CASSLTNGGGILDNIQYF | TGTGCCAGCAGCTTAACGAATGGAGGCGGGATTCTCGACAACATTCAGTACTTC
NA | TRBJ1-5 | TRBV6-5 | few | CASSYHGTGNQPQHF | TGTGCCAGCAGTTACCACGGGACTGGGAATCAGCCCCAGCATTTT
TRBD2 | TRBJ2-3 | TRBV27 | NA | CASSSLLAGEGTDTQYF | TGTGCCAGCAGTTCCCTACTAGCGGGAGAGGGAACAGATACGCAGTATTTT
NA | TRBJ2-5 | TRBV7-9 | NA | CASSLPAGTQYF | TGTGCCAGCAGCTTACCGGCCGGGACCCAGTACTTC
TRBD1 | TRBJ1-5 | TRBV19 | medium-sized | CASSIWGQGGQPQHF | TGTGCCAGTAGTATATGGGGACAGGGAGGTCAGCCCCAGCATTTT
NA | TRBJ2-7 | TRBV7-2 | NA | CASSLVVLYEQYF | TGTGCCAGCAGCTTAGTAGTCCTCTACGAGCAGTACTTC
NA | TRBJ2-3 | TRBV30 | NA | CAWSQLAADTQYF | TGTGCCTGGAGCCAACTAGCAGCAGATACGCAGTATTTT
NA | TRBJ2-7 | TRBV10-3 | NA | CAISEGGGYEQYF | TGTGCCATCAGTGAGGGAGGGGGCTACGAGCAGTACTTC
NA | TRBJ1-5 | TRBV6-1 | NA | CASSTGPNQPQHF | TGTGCCAGCAGTACAGGTCCGAATCAGCCCCAGCATTTT
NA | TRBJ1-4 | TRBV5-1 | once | CASSLVSPEDGGKLFF | TGCGCCAGCAGCTTGGTTTCACCAGAAGATGGTGGAAAACTGTTTTTT
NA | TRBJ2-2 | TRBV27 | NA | CASSLTSGFSGELFF | TGTGCCAGCAGTTTAACCTCAGGGTTTTCCGGGGAGCTGTTTTTT
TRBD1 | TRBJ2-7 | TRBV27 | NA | CASRFQWDSSYEQYF | TGTGCCAGCAGGTTTCAATGGGACAGCTCCTACGAGCAGTACTTC
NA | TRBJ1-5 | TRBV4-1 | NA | CASSQDGHSRGPQHF | TGCGCCAGCAGCCAAGATGGCCACAGTCGAGGGCCCCAGCATTTT